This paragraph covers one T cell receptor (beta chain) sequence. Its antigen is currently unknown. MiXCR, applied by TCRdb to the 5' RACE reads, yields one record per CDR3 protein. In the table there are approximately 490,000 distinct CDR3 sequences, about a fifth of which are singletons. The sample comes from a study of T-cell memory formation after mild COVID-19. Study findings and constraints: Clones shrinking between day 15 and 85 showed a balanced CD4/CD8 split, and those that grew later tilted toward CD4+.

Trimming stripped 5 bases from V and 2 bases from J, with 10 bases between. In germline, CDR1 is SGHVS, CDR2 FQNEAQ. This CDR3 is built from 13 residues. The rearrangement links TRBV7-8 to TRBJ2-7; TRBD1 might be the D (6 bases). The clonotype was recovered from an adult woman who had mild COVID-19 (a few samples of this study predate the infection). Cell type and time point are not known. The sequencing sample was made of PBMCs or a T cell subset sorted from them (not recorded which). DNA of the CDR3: TGTGCCAGCAGCGACAGGCGCACCTACGAGCAGTACTTC. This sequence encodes CASSDRRTYEQYF. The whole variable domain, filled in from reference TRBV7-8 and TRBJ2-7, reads GAGVSQSPRYKVAKRGQDVALRCDPISGHVSLFWYQQALGQGPEFLTYFQNEAQLDKSGLPSDRFFAERPEGSVSTLKIQRTQQEDSAVYLCASSDRRTYEQYFGPGTRLTVT.